This is a list of T cell receptor gamma chains from one sample in a study of Vδ1+ human thymocytes. TCRdb reanalysed the multiplex PCR reads via CATT. Of about 36,000 gamma-chain clones in the sample, around 20% were seen once. The sample taken for sequencing was Vdelta1+ gamma-delta thymocytes from the thymus. The source of these receptors is a girl less than two years old who had congenital heart surgery. The CDR3 runs from the conserved cysteine through the conserved F or W.

V	J	CDR3
TRGV4	TRGJP2	CATWDGPLYSSDWIKTF
TRGV5	TRGJ1/TRGJ2	CATWDGRGPYYKKLF
TRGV3	TRGJ1/TRGJ2	CATWDRPREGYKKLF
TRGV3	TRGJ1/TRGJ2	CATWDEVKLF
TRGV2	TRGJ1/TRGJ2	CATWETRNYKKLF
TRGV2	TRGJP2	CATWDGRNNSSDWIKTF
TRGV2	TRGJP2	CATWDGRGGDWIKTF
TRGV2	TRGJ1/TRGJ2	CATWDGDNYYKKLF
TRGV2	TRGJ1/TRGJ2	CATWDGPLKLF
TRGV3	TRGJ1/TRGJ2	CATWDRSVVDYYKKLF
TRGV9	TRGJ1/TRGJ2	CALWELGGYKKLF
TRGV8	TRGJ1/TRGJ2	CATLTPTVINYYKKLF
TRGV8	TRGJ1/TRGJ2	CATWDSLYYKKLF
TRGV8	TRGJP	CATWDQQELGKKIKVF
TRGV2	TRGJ1/TRGJ2	CATWDGLPYYKKLF
TRGV3	TRGJ1/TRGJ2	CATWPHYYKKLF
TRGV3	TRGJ1/TRGJ2	CATHRVWGGNYYKKLF
TRGV4	TRGJ1/TRGJ2	CATWVPGGGKLF
TRGV9	TRGJ1/TRGJ2	CALWEPRVRKLF
TRGV8	TRGJP2	CATWDRPGGSDWIKTF
TRGV9	TRGJ1/TRGJ2	CALWGTRGRPKKLF
TRGV2	TRGJ1/TRGJ2	CATWDEYKKLF
TRGV8	TRGJP2	CATWDRESSDWIKTF